A selection of T cell receptor beta chains follows, all from one sample in a study of CD8+ T cells in alopecia areata. Sequencing used immunoSEQ multiplex PCR; TCRdb keeps in-frame clones, though not all of them. The table shows hundreds of thousands of clones, with 57% occurring only once. The material was CD4+ T cells sorted from blood, obtained at week 0. Source of these receptors: a human donor with alopecia areata. Both conserved end residues are part of each CDR3. D genes are given only for firm matches. Clone size is stated in some rows and not others, as once, few, many or a class when expanded.

clone_size d_call j_call v_call cdr3_aa cdr3_nt
few . TRBJ2-6 TRBV4-1 CASSQDERRGANVLTF TGCGCCAGCAGCCAAGATGAGAGGCGTGGGGCCAACGTCCTGACTTTC
once . TRBJ2-7 TRBV27 CASSRREREQYF TGTGCCAGCAGTAGAAGGGAGCGCGAGCAGTACTTC
few . TRBJ1-2 TRBV9 CASSVDQRWGREIGYTF TGTGCCAGCAGCGTAGATCAAAGGTGGGGACGAGAGATTGGCTACACCTTC
few . TRBJ1-6 TRBV7-8 CASSLDSGYNSPLHF TGTGCCAGCAGCTTAGACTCCGGCTATAATTCACCCCTCCACTTT
. . TRBJ2-2 TRBV7-9 CASSATWAGELFF TGTGCCAGCAGCGCCACATGGGCCGGGGAGCTGTTTTTT
. TRBD1 TRBJ1-1 TRBV30 CAWSRGTGSTEAFF TGTGCCTGGAGCAGAGGGACAGGGTCCACTGAAGCTTTCTTT
. . TRBJ1-5 TRBV2 CASSEEDSSNQPQHF TGTGCCAGCAGTGAAGAAGACAGTAGCAATCAGCCCCAGCATTTT
once . TRBJ2-5 TRBV25-1 CASSEMSDRETQYF TGTGCCAGCAGTGAAATGTCTGACCGAGAGACCCAGTACTTC
. . TRBJ1-2 TRBV29-1 CSAPRASGYTF TGCAGCGCCCCTAGAGCCTCTGGCTACACCTTC
. . TRBJ2-7 TRBV11-2 CASSPRWGPGYEQYF TGTGCCAGCAGCCCCAGGTGGGGGCCCGGCTACGAGCAGTACTTC
. TRBD2 TRBJ2-7 TRBV5-4 CASSLPGAGGADEQYF TGTGCCAGCAGCTTACCCGGAGCCGGGGGGGCGGACGAGCAGTACTTC
. . TRBJ2-1 TRBV7-2 CASSLVNNEQFF TGTGCCAGCAGCTTAGTTAACAATGAGCAGTTCTTC
. . TRBJ2-1 TRBV4-1 CASSQVVGRQFF TGCGCCAGCAGCCAAGTGGTGGGAAGGCAGTTCTTC
many . TRBJ1-2 TRBV7-9 CASSPQTPFARGYTF TGTGCCAGCAGCCCGCAAACCCCGTTCGCACGGGGCTACACCTTC
few . TRBJ1-1 TRBV27 CASSAWRRAGRGTEAFF TGTGCCAGCAGTGCTTGGAGGCGTGCAGGGCGAGGCACTGAAGCTTTCTTT
. . TRBJ2-1 TRBV30 CAWSVPKNYNEQFF TGTGCCTGGAGTGTACCAAAAAACTACAATGAGCAGTTCTTC
. TRBD1 TRBJ2-6 TRBV23-1 CASRGRQGSSGANVLTF TGCGCCAGCAGGGGAAGACAGGGTAGCTCTGGGGCCAACGTCCTGACTTTC
few . TRBJ2-5 TRBV11-2 CASSSRWGFQETQYF TGTGCCAGCAGCTCCCGTTGGGGGTTCCAAGAGACCCAGTACTTC
. . TRBJ1-1 TRBV18 CASSPRQDDTEAFF TGTGCCAGCTCACCACGACAAGACGACACTGAAGCTTTCTTT
. TRBD1 TRBJ2-7 TRBV27 CASKGQGKQYF TGTGCCAGCAAAGGACAGGGGAAGCAGTACTTC
. . TRBJ1-6 TRBV25-1 CASSASGKSPLHF TGTGCCAGCAGTGCCTCAGGGAAATCACCCCTCCACTTT
few . TRBJ1-1 TRBV23-1 CASSQRFLNTEAFF TGCGCCAGCAGTCAAAGGTTTCTAAACACTGAAGCTTTCTTT
. . TRBJ2-7 TRBV29-1 CSVERGLGGSYEQYF TGCAGCGTTGAACGTGGCTTAGGGGGATCCTACGAGCAGTACTTC
. . TRBJ1-6 TRBV5-1 CASSPEGKRSPLHF TGCGCCAGCAGTCCCGAGGGAAAGCGTTCACCCCTCCACTTT
. . TRBJ1-1 TRBV12-5 CASGLVTGPGAEAFF TGTGCTAGTGGTTTGGTAACAGGTCCCGGCGCTGAAGCTTTCTTT
once . TRBJ1-2 TRBV4-1 CASSQTRTARGSSNYGYTF TGCGCCAGCAGCCAGACCCGAACGGCCAGGGGATCGTCTAACTATGGCTACACCTTC
. TRBD1 TRBJ1-1 TRBV29-1 CSVRDRGLRTEAFF TGCAGCGTCCGGGACAGGGGGCTCCGCACTGAAGCTTTCTTT
. TRBD1 TRBJ2-7 TRBV25-1 CASRGQGYDEQYF TGTGCCAGCAGGGGACAGGGCTATGACGAGCAGTACTTC
. . TRBJ2-7 TRBV11-2 CASSQTTSLSYEQYF TGTGCCAGCAGCCAGACTACCAGCCTCTCCTACGAGCAGTACTTC
once . TRBJ2-6 TRBV30 CAWSVLHFGGANVLTF TGTGCCTGGAGTGTACTCCACTTCGGTGGGGCCAACGTCCTGACTTTC
once . TRBJ1-1 TRBV7-9 CASKREQGNTEAFF TGTGCCAGCAAACGAGAGCAGGGGAACACTGAAGCTTTCTTT
. . TRBJ1-2 TRBV14 CASSQDHNVGYTF TGTGCCAGCAGCCAAGATCATAACGTTGGCTACACCTTC
. . TRBJ1-1 TRBV29-1 CSVVRILNTEAFF TGCAGCGTTGTGCGGATCTTGAACACTGAAGCTTTCTTT
few TRBD1 TRBJ2-1 TRBV7-2 CASSPRQGNFF TGTGCCAGCAGCCCGCGACAGGGAAATTTCTTC
. TRBD1 TRBJ1-2 TRBV27 CASGGQGDYGYTF TGTGCCAGCGGGGGACAGGGGGACTATGGCTACACCTTC
. . TRBJ1-5 TRBV30 CAWSLQGSNQPQHF TGTGCCTGGAGTTTACAGGGTAGCAATCAGCCCCAGCATTTT
. . TRBJ1-6 TRBV5-6 CASSLVGRSSYNSPLHF TGTGCCAGCAGCTTGGTAGGTCGGAGCTCCTATAATTCACCCCTCCACTTT
. . TRBJ2-7 TRBV20-1 CSASSSYEQYF TGCAGTGCTAGCTCCAGCTACGAGCAGTACTTC
few . TRBJ2-1 TRBV29-1 CSVEMRAGEQFF TGCAGCGTTGAGATGAGGGCGGGTGAGCAGTTCTTC
. . TRBJ2-7 TRBV4-1 CASSQGPLRGSSSYEQYF TGCGCCAGCAGCCAGGGCCCCCTCAGGGGATCCTCCTCCTACGAGCAGTACTTC
few . TRBJ2-1 TRBV30 CAWSMGYNEQFF TGTGCCTGGAGTATGGGGTACAATGAGCAGTTCTTC
few . TRBJ2-3 TRBV4-1 CASSQRDNTDTQYF TGCGCCAGCAGCCAAAGGGACAACACAGATACGCAGTATTTT
. . TRBJ2-7 TRBV7-9 CASSSQGGLDEQYF TGTGCCAGCAGCTCCCAAGGGGGACTGGACGAGCAGTACTTC
. . TRBJ2-2 TRBV25-1 CASSEPRDTGELFF TGTGCCAGCAGTGAACCAAGGGACACCGGGGAGCTGTTTTTT
. . TRBJ1-1 TRBV7-8 CASSTQTVVGSEAFF TGTGCCAGCAGCACACAAACAGTCGTCGGTTCTGAAGCTTTCTTT
few . TRBJ2-5 TRBV5-1 CASSLVGREETQYF TGCGCCAGCAGCTTGGTGGGCAGAGAAGAGACCCAGTACTTC
. . TRBJ2-4 TRBV10-3 CAISSGSLAKNIQYF TGTGCCATCAGTTCAGGATCCCTAGCCAAAAACATTCAGTACTTC
. TRBD2 TRBJ2-1 TRBV30 CAWTSGSHEQFF TGTGCCTGGACTAGCGGGAGTCATGAGCAGTTCTTC
. . TRBJ1-1 TRBV30 CAWSVPQGTEAFF TGTGCCTGGAGTGTACCCCAGGGAACTGAAGCTTTCTTT
few . TRBJ2-3 TRBV14 CASSQDHPGADTQYF TGTGCCAGCAGCCAAGATCACCCGGGGGCAGATACGCAGTATTTT
once . TRBJ2-3 TRBV11-2 CASSFGDTQYF TGTGCCAGCAGCTTTGGGGATACGCAGTATTTT
. TRBD1 TRBJ2-3 TRBV6-1 CASSEQGADTQYF TGTGCCAGCAGTGAACAGGGGGCAGATACGCAGTATTTT
. . TRBJ2-7 TRBV29-1 CSATGGGEQYF TGCAGCGCCACAGGGGGGGGCGAGCAGTACTTC
. . TRBJ1-1 TRBV7-2 CASSLANAGGTEAFF TGTGCCAGCAGCTTAGCGAATGCCGGGGGGACTGAAGCTTTCTTT
few . TRBJ2-7 TRBV5-1 CASSLEGYEQYF TGCGCCAGCAGCTTGGAGGGGTACGAGCAGTACTTC
. TRBD2 TRBJ2-5 TRBV18 CASSPGLGETQYF TGTGCCAGCTCACCGGGACTAGGAGAGACCCAGTACTTC
few TRBD2 TRBJ2-1 TRBV7-8 CASSLAPITSGAYNEQFF TGTGCCAGCAGCTTAGCCCCCATTACTAGCGGGGCTTACAATGAGCAGTTCTTC